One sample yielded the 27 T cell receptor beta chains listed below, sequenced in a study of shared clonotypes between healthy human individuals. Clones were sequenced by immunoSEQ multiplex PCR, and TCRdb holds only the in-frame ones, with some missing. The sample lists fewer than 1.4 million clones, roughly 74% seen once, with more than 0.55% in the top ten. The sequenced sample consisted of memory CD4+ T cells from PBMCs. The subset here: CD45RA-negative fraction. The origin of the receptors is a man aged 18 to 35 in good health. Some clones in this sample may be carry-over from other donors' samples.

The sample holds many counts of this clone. The CDR3 spells CASSGADYSYEQYF. The DNA of the CDR3 is TGTGCCAGCAGCGGGGCGGACTACTCCTACGAGCAGTACTTC. This chain links TRBV9 with TRBJ2-7; D possibly corresponds to TRBD2 (6 bases). The germline V and J ends were trimmed by 3 bases and 0 bases, with 10 bases remaining between them. Germline CDR1 and CDR2: SGDLS and YYNGEE. The CDR3 extends over 14 amino acids.

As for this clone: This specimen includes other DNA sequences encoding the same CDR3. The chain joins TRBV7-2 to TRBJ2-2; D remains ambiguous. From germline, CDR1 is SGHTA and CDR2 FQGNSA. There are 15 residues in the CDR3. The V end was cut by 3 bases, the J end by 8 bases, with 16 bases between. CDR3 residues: CASSLEGGSTGELFF. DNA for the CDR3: TGTGCCAGCAGCTTGGAAGGTGGCAGCACTGGGGAGCTGTTTTTT.

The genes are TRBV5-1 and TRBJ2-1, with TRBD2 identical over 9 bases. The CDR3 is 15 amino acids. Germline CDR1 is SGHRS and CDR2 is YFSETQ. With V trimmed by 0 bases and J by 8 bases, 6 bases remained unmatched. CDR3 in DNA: TGCGCCAGCAGCTTGGCCAGCGGGAGGTCGGATGAGCAGTTCTTC. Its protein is CASSLASGRSDEQFF.

The CDR3 coding sequence is TGTGCCAGCAGCTTGGGGCCCGGGGGGAATCAGCCCCAGCATTTT. Protein product: CASSLGPGGNQPQHF. The chain uses TRBV5-4 and TRBJ1-5; maybe TRBD1 (5 bases). The CDR3 is 15 amino acids. V gave up 0 bases and J gave up 4 bases, with 11 bases separating them. The V gene's germline CDR1 is SGHNT and CDR2 YYREEE (reference sequence). Based on the CDR3 plus reference TRBV5-4 and TRBJ1-5, the full variable domain is ETGVTQSPTHLIKTRGQQVTLRCSSQSGHNTVSWYQQALGQGPQFIFQYYREEENGRGNFPPRFSGLQFPNYSSELNVNALELDDSALYLCASSLGPGGNQPQHFGDGTRLSIL.

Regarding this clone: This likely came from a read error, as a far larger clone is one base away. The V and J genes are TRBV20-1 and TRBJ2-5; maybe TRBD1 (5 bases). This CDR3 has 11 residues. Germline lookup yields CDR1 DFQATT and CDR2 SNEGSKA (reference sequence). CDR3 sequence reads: CSRQLGETQYF. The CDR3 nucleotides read TGCAGCAGACAGTTAGGAGAGACCCAGTACTTC.

The CDR3 nucleotides read TGTGGAACTAGCGGGAGGGCCCATGAGCAGTTCTTC. Amino acid sequence: CGTSGRAHEQFF. The gene calls are TRBV6-5 and TRBJ2-1; 13 bases match TRBD2. This CDR3 region has 12 residues. Germline V CDR1 and CDR2: MNHEY, SVGAGI.

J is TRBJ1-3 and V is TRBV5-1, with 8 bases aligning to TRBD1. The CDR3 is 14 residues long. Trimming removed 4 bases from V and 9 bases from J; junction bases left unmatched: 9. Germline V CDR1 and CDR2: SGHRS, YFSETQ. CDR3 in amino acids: CASSQGQGSTTIYF. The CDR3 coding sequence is TGCGCCAGCAGCCAAGGACAGGGTAGCACCACCATATATTTT.

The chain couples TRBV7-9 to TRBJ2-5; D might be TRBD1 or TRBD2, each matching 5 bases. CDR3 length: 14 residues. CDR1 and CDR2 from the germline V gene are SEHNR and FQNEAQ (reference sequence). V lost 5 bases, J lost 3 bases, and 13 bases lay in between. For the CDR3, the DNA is TGTGCCAGCAGCCCGGTGGGGGTCGAAGAGACCCAGTACTTC. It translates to CASSPVGVEETQYF.

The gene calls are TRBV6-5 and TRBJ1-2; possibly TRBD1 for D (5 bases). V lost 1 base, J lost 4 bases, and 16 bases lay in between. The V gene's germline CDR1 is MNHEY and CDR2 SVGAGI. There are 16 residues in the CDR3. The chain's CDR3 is CASSYFGDPAGYGYTF. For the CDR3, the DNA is TGTGCCAGCAGTTACTTCGGGGACCCGGCCGGCTATGGCTACACCTTC.

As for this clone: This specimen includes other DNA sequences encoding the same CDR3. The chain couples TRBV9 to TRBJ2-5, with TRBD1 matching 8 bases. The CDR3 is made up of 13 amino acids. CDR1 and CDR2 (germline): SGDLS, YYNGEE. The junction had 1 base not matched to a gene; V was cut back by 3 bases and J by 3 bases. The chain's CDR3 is CASSATGEETQYF. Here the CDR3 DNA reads TGTGCCAGCAGCGCGACAGGGGAAGAGACCCAGTACTTC. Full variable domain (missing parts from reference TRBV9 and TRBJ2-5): DSGVTQTPKHLITATGQRVTLRCSPRSGDLSVYWYQQSLDQGLQFLIQYYNGEERAKGNILERFSAQQFPDLHSELNLSSLELGDSALYFCASSATGEETQYFGPGTRLLVL.

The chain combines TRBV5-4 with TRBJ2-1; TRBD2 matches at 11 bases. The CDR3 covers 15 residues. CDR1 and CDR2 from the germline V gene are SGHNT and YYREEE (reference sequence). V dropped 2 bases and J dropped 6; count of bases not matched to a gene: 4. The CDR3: CASSFSGRVINEQFF. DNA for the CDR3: TGTGCCAGCAGCTTTAGCGGGAGGGTAATCAATGAGCAGTTCTTC.

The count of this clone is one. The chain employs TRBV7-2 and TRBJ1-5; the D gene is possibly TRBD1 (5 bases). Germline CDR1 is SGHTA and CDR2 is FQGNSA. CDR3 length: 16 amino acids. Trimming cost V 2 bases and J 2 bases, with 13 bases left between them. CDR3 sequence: CASSLKAGRGNQPQHF. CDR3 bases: TGTGCCAGCAGCTTAAAGGCAGGGAGAGGCAATCAGCCCCAGCATTTT.

Here the CDR3 reads CASSSHSSFRTDTIYF. The DNA of the CDR3 is TGTGCCAGCAGCTCCCACAGCAGTTTTCGTACGGACACCATATATTTT. The chain uses TRBV7-2 and TRBJ1-3; D remains unclear. The V end lost 4 bases, the J end lost 8 bases, and 21 bases lay between the germline ends. CDR1 is SGHTA and CDR2 is FQGNSA in the germline V gene. The CDR3 has 16 amino acids.

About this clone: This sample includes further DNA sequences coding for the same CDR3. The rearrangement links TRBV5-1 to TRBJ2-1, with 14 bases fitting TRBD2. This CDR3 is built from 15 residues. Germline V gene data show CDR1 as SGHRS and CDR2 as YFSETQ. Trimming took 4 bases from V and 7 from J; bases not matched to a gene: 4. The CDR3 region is CASSAGLAGVNEQFF. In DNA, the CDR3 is TGCGCCAGCAGCGCGGGACTAGCGGGAGTAAATGAGCAGTTCTTC.

Here the CDR3 DNA reads TGTGCCAGCAATTTGGGACAGGGAAGGCCTCTCAATCAGCCCCAGCATTTT. This codes for CASNLGQGRPLNQPQHF. This sequence joins TRBV28 and TRBJ1-5; 9 bases agree with TRBD1. Losses at the gene ends were 7 bases for V and 3 bases for J; bases not matched to a gene: 13. CDR3 length: 17 residues. Germline V CDR1 and CDR2: MDHEN, SYDVKM.

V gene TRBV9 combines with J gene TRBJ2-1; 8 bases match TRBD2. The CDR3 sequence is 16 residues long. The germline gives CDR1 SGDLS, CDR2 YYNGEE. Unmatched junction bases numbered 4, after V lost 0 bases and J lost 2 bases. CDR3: CASSVASGSPYNEQFF. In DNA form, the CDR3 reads TGTGCCAGCAGCGTAGCGAGCGGGAGCCCCTACAATGAGCAGTTCTTC.

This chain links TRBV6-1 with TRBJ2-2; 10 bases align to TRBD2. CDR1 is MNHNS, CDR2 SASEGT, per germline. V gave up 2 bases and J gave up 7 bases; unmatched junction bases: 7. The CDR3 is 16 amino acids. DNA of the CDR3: TGTGCCAGCAGTGAATGGCTAGCGGGAGCGGGCGGGGAGCTGTTTTTT. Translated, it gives CASSEWLAGAGGELFF.

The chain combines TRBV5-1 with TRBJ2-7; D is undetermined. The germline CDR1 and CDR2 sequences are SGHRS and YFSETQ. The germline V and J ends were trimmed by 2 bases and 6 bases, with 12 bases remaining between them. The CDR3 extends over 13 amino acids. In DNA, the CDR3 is TGCGCCAGCAGCTTAGCCAGTCCTGGCGAGCAGTACTTC. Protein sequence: CASSLASPGEQYF.

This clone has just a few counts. CDR3 bases: TGCGCCAGCAGCCAACCTAGCGGGAGGGGTACCAAAAACATTCAGTACTTC. Its translation is CASSQPSGRGTKNIQYF. The chain is built from TRBV4-1 and TRBJ2-4, with TRBD2 identical over 12 bases. The CDR3 runs 17 residues. Germline V gene sequence: CDR1 MGHRA, CDR2 YSYEKL. V was pared by 2 bases and J by 2 bases, with 4 bases of the junction left unmatched.

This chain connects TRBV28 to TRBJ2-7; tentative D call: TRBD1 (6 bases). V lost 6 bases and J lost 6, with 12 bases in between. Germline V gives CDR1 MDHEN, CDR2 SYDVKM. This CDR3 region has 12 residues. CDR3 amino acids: CASRIQGTEQYF. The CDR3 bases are TGTGCCAGCAGAATACAGGGAACCGAGCAGTACTTC. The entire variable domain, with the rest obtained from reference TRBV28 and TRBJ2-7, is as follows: DVKVTQSSRYLVKRTGEKVFLECVQDMDHENMFWYRQDPGLGLRLIYFSYDVKMKEKGDIPEGYSVSREKKERFSLILESASTNQTSMYLCASRIQGTEQYFGPGTRLTVT.

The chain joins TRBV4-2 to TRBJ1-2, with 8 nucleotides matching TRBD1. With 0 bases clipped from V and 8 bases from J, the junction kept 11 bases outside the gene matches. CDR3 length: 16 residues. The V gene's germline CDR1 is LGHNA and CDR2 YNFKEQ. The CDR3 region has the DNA TGTGCCAGCAGCCAAGACATGTCCAGGGGGCGTCAGGGCTACACCTTC. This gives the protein CASSQDMSRGRQGYTF.

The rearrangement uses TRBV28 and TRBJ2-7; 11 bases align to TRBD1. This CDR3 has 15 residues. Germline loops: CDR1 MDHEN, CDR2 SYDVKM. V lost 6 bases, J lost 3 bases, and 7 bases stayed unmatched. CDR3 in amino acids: CASSPDRGQGYEQYF. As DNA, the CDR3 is TGTGCCAGCAGCCCGGACAGGGGGCAAGGCTACGAGCAGTACTTC. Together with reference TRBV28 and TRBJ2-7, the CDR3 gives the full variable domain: DVKVTQSSRYLVKRTGEKVFLECVQDMDHENMFWYRQDPGLGLRLIYFSYDVKMKEKGDIPEGYSVSREKKERFSLILESASTNQTSMYLCASSPDRGQGYEQYFGPGTRLTVT.

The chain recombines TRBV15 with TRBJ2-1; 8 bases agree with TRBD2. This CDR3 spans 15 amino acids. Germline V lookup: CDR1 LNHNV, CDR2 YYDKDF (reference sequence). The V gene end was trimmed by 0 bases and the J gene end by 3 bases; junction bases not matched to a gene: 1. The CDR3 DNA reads TGTGCCACCAGCAGAGAACTAGCGGACTACAATGAGCAGTTCTTC. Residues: CATSRELADYNEQFF.

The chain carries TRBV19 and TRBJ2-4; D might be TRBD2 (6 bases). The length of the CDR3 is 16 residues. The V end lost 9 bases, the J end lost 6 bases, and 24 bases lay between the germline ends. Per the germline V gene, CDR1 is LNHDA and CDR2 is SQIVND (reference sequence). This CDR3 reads CASRPSSAEGLNIQYF. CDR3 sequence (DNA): TGTGCCAGCCGCCCATCCTCAGCGGAGGGACTAAACATTCAGTACTTC. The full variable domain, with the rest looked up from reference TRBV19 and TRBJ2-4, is DGGITQSPKYLFRKEGQNVTLSCEQNLNHDAMYWYRQDPGQGLRLIYYSQIVNDFQKGDIAEGYSVSREKKESFPLTVTSAQKNPTAFYLCASRPSSAEGLNIQYFGAGTRLSVL.

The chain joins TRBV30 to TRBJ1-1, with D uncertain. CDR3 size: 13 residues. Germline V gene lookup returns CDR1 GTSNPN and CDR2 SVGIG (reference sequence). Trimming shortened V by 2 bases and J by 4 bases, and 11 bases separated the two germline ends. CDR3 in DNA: TGTGCCTGGAGTCCAGGTCACAGCACTGAAGCTTTCTTT. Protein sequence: CAWSPGHSTEAFF.

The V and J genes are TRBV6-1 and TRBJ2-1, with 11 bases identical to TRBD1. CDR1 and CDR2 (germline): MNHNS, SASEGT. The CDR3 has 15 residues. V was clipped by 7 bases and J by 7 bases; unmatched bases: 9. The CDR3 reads CASNPGQGARNEQFF. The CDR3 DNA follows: TGTGCCAGCAACCCAGGACAGGGGGCGAGAAATGAGCAGTTCTTC.

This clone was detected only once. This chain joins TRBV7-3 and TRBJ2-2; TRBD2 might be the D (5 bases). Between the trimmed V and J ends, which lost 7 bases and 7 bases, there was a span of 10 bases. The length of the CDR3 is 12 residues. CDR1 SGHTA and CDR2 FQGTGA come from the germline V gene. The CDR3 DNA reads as TGTGCCAGCACCCTCGGGGACGGGGAGCTGTTTTTT. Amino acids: CASTLGDGELFF.